Below, 32 T cell receptor beta chains from the same sample are listed, as sequenced in a study of shared clonotypes between healthy human individuals. Terminally differentiated effector memory CD45RA+ cells were excluded by CCR7 positive selection of CD45RO-negative cells. Produced via immunoSEQ multiplex PCR; TCRdb's table is partial and in-frame only. The sample holds around 1.9 million clones, 85% to 95% seen once. The sequenced sample was naive CD8+ T cells from PBMCs. Every receptor here comes from a man between 18 and 35 years old in good health. Some clones in this sample may be carry-over from other donors' samples.

The CDR3 here is CASSLGWLGSKNTEAFF. In DNA, the CDR3 is TGTGCCAGCAGCTTAGGATGGCTCGGGTCTAAGAACACTGAAGCTTTCTTT. The J gene is TRBJ1-1, the V gene TRBV7-8, with no clear D. The CDR3 consists of 17 residues. Trimming stripped 1 base from V and 1 base from J, with 16 bases between. The germline V gene encodes CDR1 SGHVS and CDR2 FQNEAQ.

The rearrangement links TRBV7-3 to TRBJ2-1; 11 bases match TRBD2. This CDR3 spans 15 amino acids. CDR1 and CDR2 from the germline V gene are SGHTA and FQGTGA. Germline trimming cut 5 bases from V and 16 bases from J; bases unmatched to any gene: 16. The CDR3 DNA is TGTGCCAGCAGCGATCCGGGACTAGCGGTATGGCGTATTTTCTTC. The encoded protein is CASSDPGLAVWRIFF.

This chain links TRBV27 with TRBJ2-7; perhaps TRBD2 as D (7 bases). This CDR3 is 14 amino acids long. V lost 8 bases and J 2 bases, leaving 16 bases between the germline ends. CDR1 is MNHEY, CDR2 SMNVEV, per germline (reference sequence). CDR3 loop: CASSARGGTYEQYF. CDR3 bases: TGTGCCAGCTCGGCCAGGGGAGGGACCTACGAGCAGTACTTC.

CDR3 protein: CASSFDRGARTGTGELFF. The CDR3, as DNA: TGTGCCAGCAGCTTCGACCGGGGGGCTAGGACAGGCACCGGGGAGCTGTTTTTT. This sequence joins TRBV11-2 and TRBJ2-2, with D perhaps given as TRBD1 or TRBD2 (7 bases each). V dropped 3 bases and J dropped 4 bases, with 21 bases sitting between them. Germline V CDR1 and CDR2: SGHAT, FQNNGV. The CDR3 is 18 amino acids.

This rearrangement joins TRBV27 to TRBJ2-7, with 9 bases fitting TRBD2. CDR3 size: 14 residues. Germline-derived CDR1 and CDR2 are MNHEY and SMNVEV (reference sequence). The V gene end was trimmed by 7 bases and the J gene end by 1 base; junction bases not matched to a gene: 5. The CDR3 sequence is CASIGSGSSYEQYF. The DNA of the CDR3 is TGTGCCAGCATCGGTAGCGGGAGTTCCTACGAGCAGTACTTC.

The rearrangement joins TRBV6-5 to TRBJ1-5; 8 nucleotides match TRBD1. Trimming at V came to 0 bases and at J to 6 bases, leaving 7 bases not matched to a gene. Germline lookup yields CDR1 MNHEY and CDR2 SVGAGI. This CDR3 has 16 residues. The CDR3 reads CASSYSPQGAGQPQHF. CDR3 nucleotide sequence: TGTGCCAGCAGTTACTCGCCCCAGGGGGCCGGTCAGCCCCAGCATTTT.

The chain is built from TRBV27 and TRBJ2-2, with D possibly TRBD1 on 6 matching bases. V was clipped by 0 bases and J by 4 bases, with 15 bases between them. Germline V CDR1 and CDR2: MNHEY, SMNVEV (reference sequence). The CDR3 length is 17 residues. The CDR3: CASSLSRGQSFTGELFF. Written as DNA, the CDR3 is TGTGCCAGCAGTTTATCGCGAGGACAGTCCTTCACCGGGGAGCTGTTTTTT.

This clone showed up just a few times. The CDR3 sequence is CASSLGGAATEAFF. As DNA, the CDR3 is TGTGCCAGCAGCTTAGGAGGCGCAGCCACTGAAGCTTTCTTT. The chain combines TRBV7-9 with TRBJ1-1; D gene uncertain. CDR3 length equals 14 residues. Per germline, CDR1 SEHNR and CDR2 FQNEAQ (reference sequence). V shed 1 base and J shed 4 bases, with 10 bases lying between them.

J is TRBJ1-1 and V is TRBV6-1, with 8 bases that match TRBD1. Germline CDR1 is MNHNS and CDR2 is SASEGT. The CDR3 totals 15 residues. V dropped 5 bases and J dropped 3; count of bases not matched to a gene: 8. DNA for the CDR3: TGTGCCAGCAGTTCACGGACAGGGATGGACACTGAAGCTTTCTTT. It is translated as CASSSRTGMDTEAFF.

The V and J genes are TRBV7-3 and TRBJ2-1, with D perhaps matching TRBD1 (5 bases). The V end lost 5 bases, the J end lost 6 bases, and 17 bases lay between the germline ends. The CDR3 contains 15 residues. The germline V gene encodes CDR1 SGHTA and CDR2 FQGTGA. CDR3: CASSPRDSKFNEQFF. For the CDR3, the DNA is TGTGCCAGCAGCCCGCGCGACAGCAAATTCAATGAGCAGTTCTTC.

V gene TRBV27 combines with J gene TRBJ2-1; tentatively, D is TRBD2 (5 bases). V lost 6 bases to trimming and J lost 3 bases, with 9 bases between them. The CDR3 runs to 13 residues. Germline CDR1 is MNHEY and CDR2 is SMNVEV (reference sequence). CDR3 coding DNA: TGTGCCAGCAGCCAAGACTACTACAATGAGCAGTTCTTC. Encoded protein: CASSQDYYNEQFF.

The CDR3 coding sequence is TGTGCCAGTAGTATAGTCACGGGGGACTACGAGCAGTACTTC. It yields the protein CASSIVTGDYEQYF. J is TRBJ2-7 and V is TRBV19, with D possibly being TRBD2 (6 bases). The CDR3 has 14 amino acids. Germline V lookup: CDR1 LNHDA, CDR2 SQIVND (reference sequence). V lost 1 base and J 3 bases, leaving 10 bases between the germline ends.

CDR3 coding DNA: TGCGCCAGCAGCCCCCCTCCCGGACAAATCGTTCAGTTTGGCGGGGAGCTGTTTTTT. This codes for CASSPPPGQIVQFGGELFF. This sequence joins TRBV5-1 and TRBJ2-2; tentatively, D is TRBD1 (5 bases). V dropped 4 bases and J dropped 7 bases, with 29 bases sitting between them. Germline V gives CDR1 SGHRS, CDR2 YFSETQ. This CDR3 spans 19 amino acids.

This chain uses TRBV19 with TRBJ2-1, with D possibly matching TRBD1 (6 bases). CDR1 and CDR2 (germline): LNHDA, SQIVND (reference sequence). This CDR3 spans 15 amino acids. Between the trimmed V and J ends, which lost 5 bases and 0 bases, there was a span of 11 bases. The CDR3 here is CASSPGTYSYNEQFF. The DNA for the CDR3 is TGTGCCAGTAGTCCCGGGACATACTCCTACAATGAGCAGTTCTTC.

This clone was seen just once. The chain couples TRBV23-1 to TRBJ2-2, with 8 bases lining up with TRBD1. TRBV23-1 is assigned to the ORF class and has an uncertain function. Germline trimming cut 2 bases from V and 5 bases from J; bases unmatched to any gene: 1. This CDR3 has 14 amino acids. The CDR3, as DNA: TGCGCCAGCAGTCAACGGACAGGGACCGGGGAGCTGTTTTTT. Translating gives CASSQRTGTGELFF.

The chain has TRBV11-2 and TRBJ2-3; 10 nucleotides line up with TRBD1. V trimming: 4 bases; J trimming: 4 bases; junction bases outside the gene matches: 11. This CDR3 has 17 amino acids. Germline V gene data show CDR1 as SGHAT and CDR2 as FQNNGV. CDR3 protein: CASSSGQGEFFADTQYF. CDR3 bases: TGTGCCAGCAGCTCAGGACAGGGGGAGTTTTTCGCAGATACGCAGTATTTT. Combining the CDR3 with reference TRBV11-2 and TRBJ2-3 gives the whole variable domain EAGVAQSPRYKIIEKRQSVAFWCNPISGHATLYWYQQILGQGPKLLIQFQNNGVVDDSQLPKDRFSAERLKGVDSTLKIQPAKLEDSAVYLCASSSGQGEFFADTQYFGPGTRLTVL.

The rearrangement joins TRBV28 to TRBJ1-2, with TRBD1 matching over 8 bases. With 2 bases clipped from V and 6 bases from J, the junction kept 11 bases outside the gene matches. CDR3 length: 16 amino acids. Looked up from germline, CDR1 is MDHEN and CDR2 is SYDVKM. The CDR3 loop is CASSLPFRTGRDGYTF. CDR3 bases: TGTGCCAGCAGTTTACCTTTCAGGACAGGGAGGGATGGCTACACCTTC.

The V and J genes are TRBV7-8 and TRBJ2-6, with TRBD1 identical over 10 bases. The trim removed 5 bases at V and 0 bases at J, leaving 13 bases unmatched. From germline, CDR1 is SGHVS and CDR2 FQNEAQ. This CDR3 spans 20 amino acids. This CDR3 reads CASSRETRQGANSGANVLTF. Here the CDR3 DNA reads TGTGCCAGCAGCAGAGAAACCAGACAGGGGGCTAACTCTGGGGCCAACGTCCTGACTTTC.

The chain uses TRBV11-2 and TRBJ2-4; no clear D. This CDR3 is built from 14 residues. CDR1 and CDR2 (germline): SGHAT, FQNNGV. Trimming pared 5 bases from V and 2 bases from J, leaving 10 bases between. In DNA, the CDR3 is TGTGCCAGCAGCACAGCTACTTCCAAAAACATTCAGTACTTC. Translated: CASSTATSKNIQYF.

This chain links TRBV7-9 with TRBJ2-7, with 8 bases fitting TRBD1. Germline V gene sequence: CDR1 SEHNR, CDR2 FQNEAQ (reference sequence). This CDR3 is built from 14 residues. V was clipped by 4 bases and J by 2 bases; unmatched bases: 4. CDR3 in DNA: TGTGCCAGCAGCTCCCGGGGACAGGCCTACGAGCAGTACTTC. Protein sequence: CASSSRGQAYEQYF.

This chain joins TRBV28 and TRBJ1-3; D gene uncertain. The length of the CDR3 is 14 residues. The V end was cut by 5 bases, the J end by 0 bases, with 8 bases between. Germline values: CDR1 MDHEN, CDR2 SYDVKM. The CDR3 coding sequence is TGTGCCAGCAGTAGACATAGCTCTGGAAACACCATATATTTT. It specifies CASSRHSSGNTIYF.

The rearrangement joins TRBV19 to TRBJ1-2, with TRBD1 identical over 12 bases. Germline-derived CDR1 and CDR2 are LNHDA and SQIVND (reference sequence). The CDR3 has 14 amino acids. V shed 4 bases, J shed 7 bases, and the junction held 4 bases outside the gene matches. The CDR3 region has the DNA TGTGCCAGTAGTACCGGGACAGGGGGCTTTGGCTACACCTTC. This codes for CASSTGTGGFGYTF.

The CDR3 protein is CASSSLPGTGDTGELFF. Here the CDR3 DNA reads TGTGCCAGCAGCTCATTACCTGGGACAGGGGACACCGGGGAGCTGTTTTTT. The chain recombines TRBV7-8 with TRBJ2-2; 10 bases map to TRBD1. Germline V CDR1 and CDR2: SGHVS, FQNEAQ. The CDR3 spans 17 residues. V lost 4 bases and J lost 3; bases outside the gene matches: 8.

The chain recombines TRBV6-5 with TRBJ1-1; maybe TRBD1 (5 bases). CDR3 length: 15 residues. Trimming took 8 bases from V and 0 from J, leaving 16 bases between them. The germline V gene encodes CDR1 MNHEY and CDR2 SVGAGI. CDR3 protein: CASGVRGGLNTEAFF. For the CDR3, the DNA is TGTGCCAGCGGTGTTAGGGGCGGATTGAACACTGAAGCTTTCTTT.

The table lists this clone with a count of one. The chain links TRBV29-1 to TRBJ2-2, with TRBD1 as a possible D gene (5 bases). The germline V gene encodes CDR1 SQVTM and CDR2 ANQGSEA. The germline V and J ends were trimmed by 7 bases and 3 bases, with 9 bases remaining between them. This CDR3 is built from 12 residues. The CDR3 here is CSAFRDTGELFF. DNA for the CDR3: TGCAGCGCTTTCAGGGACACCGGGGAGCTGTTTTTT.

This chain uses TRBV27 with TRBJ2-1, with 10 nucleotides matching TRBD1. Germline CDR1 MNHEY, CDR2 SMNVEV (reference sequence). This CDR3 has 17 amino acids. The trim removed 4 bases at V and 4 bases at J, leaving 10 bases unmatched. The CDR3 loop reads CASSSRDRGPGYNEQFF. DNA for the CDR3: TGTGCCAGCAGTTCCCGGGACAGGGGCCCGGGTTACAATGAGCAGTTCTTC.

As regards this clone: The same CDR3 can be traced to other DNA sequences in this sample. The V and J genes are TRBV10-3 and TRBJ2-7; no definite D call. Looked up from germline, CDR1 is ENHRY and CDR2 is SYGVKD. This CDR3 region has 13 residues. Trimming cost V 0 bases and J 4 bases, with 7 bases left between them. The chain's CDR3 is CAISESGSYEQYF. In nucleotides, the CDR3 is TGTGCCATCAGTGAGTCCGGGTCATACGAGCAGTACTTC.

The chain couples TRBV5-6 to TRBJ2-3, with TRBD2 as a possible D gene (6 bases). This CDR3 contains 15 residues. V was shortened by 3 bases and J by 2 bases, with 13 bases between the two germline ends. Germline CDR1 reads SGHDT; CDR2 reads YYEEEE. The CDR3 DNA reads TGTGCCAGCAGCTCGGCGGGACCTCTCACAGATACGCAGTATTTT. It specifies CASSSAGPLTDTQYF.

The genes are TRBV6-1 and TRBJ1-1; D is undetermined. Trimming shortened V by 1 base and J by 6 bases, and 9 bases separated the two germline ends. CDR1 and CDR2 from the germline V gene are MNHNS and SASEGT. The CDR3 covers 13 residues. The CDR3 bases are TGTGCCAGCAGTGAAGAGCGGGAACCTGAAGCTTTCTTT. This codes for CASSEEREPEAFF.

The chain recombines TRBV10-3 with TRBJ1-2; 8 nucleotides line up with TRBD1. Germline values: CDR1 ENHRY, CDR2 SYGVKD. The CDR3 has 17 residues. Trimming at V came to 0 bases and at J to 3 bases, leaving 9 bases not matched to a gene. DNA of the CDR3: TGTGCCATCAGTGAGTCGGCCAGGGGGACAGGAGACTATGGCTACACCTTC. Encoded protein: CAISESARGTGDYGYTF.

This clone was counted only a few times. V is TRBV10-1 and J is TRBJ1-1, with 9 bases matching TRBD1. V was clipped by 6 bases and J by 5 bases; unmatched bases: 1. This CDR3 has 12 residues. CDR1 is WNHNN and CDR2 is SYGVQD in the germline V gene (reference sequence). The CDR3 DNA sequence: TGCGCCAGCAGGGACAGGGGAACTGAAGCTTTCTTT. Encoded protein: CASRDRGTEAFF.

The chain combines TRBV11-3 with TRBJ2-3, with 7 bases that match TRBD2. The CDR3 contains 15 residues. The trim removed 4 bases at V and 6 bases at J, leaving 10 bases unmatched. Per the germline V gene, CDR1 is SGHNT and CDR2 is YENEEA. CDR3 residues: CASSSRGGSLDTQYF. The CDR3 DNA reads as TGTGCCAGCAGCTCCCGGGGCGGGAGTTTGGATACGCAGTATTTT.